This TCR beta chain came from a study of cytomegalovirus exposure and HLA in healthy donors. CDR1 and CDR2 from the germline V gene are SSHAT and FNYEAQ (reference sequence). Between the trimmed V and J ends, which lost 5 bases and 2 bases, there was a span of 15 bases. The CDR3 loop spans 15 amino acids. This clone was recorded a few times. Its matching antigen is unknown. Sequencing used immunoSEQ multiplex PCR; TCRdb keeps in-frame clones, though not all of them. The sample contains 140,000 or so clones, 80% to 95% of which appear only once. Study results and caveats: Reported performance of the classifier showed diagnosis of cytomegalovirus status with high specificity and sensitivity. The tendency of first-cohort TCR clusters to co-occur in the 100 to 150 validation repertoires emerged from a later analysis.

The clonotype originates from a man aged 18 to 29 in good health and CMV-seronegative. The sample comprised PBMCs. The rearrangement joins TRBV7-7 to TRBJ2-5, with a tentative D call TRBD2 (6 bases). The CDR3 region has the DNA TGTGCCAGCAGCGGGGGGATCGGGGAGCAAGAGACCCAGTACTTC. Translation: CASSGGIGEQETQYF.